A single sample is the source of the 9 T cell receptor beta chains below, sequenced in a study of cytomegalovirus exposure and HLA in healthy donors. In the PCR, 60 Vbeta and 13 Jbeta primers were used. Sequencing was performed with immunoSEQ multiplex PCR; in TCRdb, only in-frame clones are kept and a portion is missing. The sample lists approximately 50,000 clones, about 57% occurring once. Source material: PBMCs. Receptor source: a human donor in good health.

The gene calls are TRBV6-5 and TRBJ2-7; 7 bases line up with TRBD1. Germline V lookup: CDR1 MNHEY, CDR2 SVGAGI. Trimming cost V 2 bases and J 7 bases; bases outside gene matches: 8. This CDR3 contains 14 residues. The CDR3 sequence is CASSYGAGGGEQYF. In DNA, the CDR3 is TGTGCCAGCAGTTACGGGGCAGGGGGTGGAGAGCAGTACTTC.

This clone was picked up a small number of times. The chain couples TRBV5-6 to TRBJ1-3, with D maybe TRBD1 (5 bases). Between the trimmed V and J ends, which lost 1 base and 1 base, there was a span of 9 bases. CDR3 length equals 15 residues. Germline V CDR1 and CDR2: SGHDT, YYEEEE. The CDR3 region has the DNA TGTGCCAGCAGCTTGATACCAGGGTCTGGAAACACCATATATTTT. Amino acids: CASSLIPGSGNTIYF. The variable domain in full, with the rest retrieved from reference TRBV5-6 and TRBJ1-3, is DAGVTQSPTHLIKTRGQQVTLRCSPKSGHDTVSWYQQALGQGPQFIFQYYEEEERQRGNFPDRFSGHQFPNYSSELNVNALLLGDSALYLCASSLIPGSGNTIYFGEGSWLTVV.

This clone was seen a handful of times. CDR3 amino acids: CAIMRTGRGRVDTGELFF. CDR3 DNA sequence: TGTGCCATCATGCGGACAGGGCGAGGCCGGGTAGACACCGGGGAGCTGTTTTTT. The rearrangement uses TRBV10-3 and TRBJ2-2; 8 bases map to TRBD1. CDR1 and CDR2 from the germline V gene are ENHRY and SYGVKD. The V and J ends lost 7 bases and 3 bases, in that order; junction bases with no gene match: 16. There are 18 residues in the CDR3.

This chain uses TRBV5-4 with TRBJ1-2; D is perhaps TRBD1 (5 bases). V dropped 0 bases and J dropped 2 bases, with 8 bases sitting between them. CDR1 SGHNT and CDR2 YYREEE come from the germline V gene (reference sequence). The CDR3 is made up of 14 amino acids. The CDR3 DNA reads TGTGCCAGCAGCTTGGACAGGTCGAACTATGGCTACACCTTC. Amino acid sequence: CASSLDRSNYGYTF.

V usage is TRBV9 and J usage is TRBJ2-1, with TRBD2 matching 10 bases. V was clipped by 0 bases and J by 0 bases; unmatched bases: 9. Germline loops: CDR1 SGDLS, CDR2 YYNGEE. There are 19 residues in the CDR3. The CDR3 sequence is CASSVALAGVPRSYNEQFF. DNA for the CDR3: TGTGCCAGCAGCGTAGCTCTAGCGGGGGTCCCGCGCTCCTACAATGAGCAGTTCTTC.

The V call is TRBV10-3, the J call TRBJ1-2, with a weak D call TRBD1 (6 bases). Trimming took off 6 bases at V and 4 bases at J, with 12 bases between the two ends. CDR1 is ENHRY and CDR2 is SYGVKD in the germline V gene. The CDR3 length is 13 residues. The CDR3 region is CAISGQTGYGYTF. In nucleotides, the CDR3 is TGTGCCATCAGCGGACAGACTGGCTATGGCTACACCTTC.

The genes are TRBV18 and TRBJ1-4; D is ambiguous. Deletions cut 3 bases from V and 5 bases from J, with 19 bases between. This CDR3 region has 17 residues. Germline V gives CDR1 KGHSH, CDR2 LQKENI. The CDR3 is CASSPPRGTAGNEKLFF. DNA for the CDR3: TGTGCCAGCTCACCGCCTAGAGGCACGGCCGGAAATGAAAAACTGTTTTTT.

The chain uses TRBV7-3 and TRBJ2-1; TRBD1 agrees at 10 bases. The germline CDR1 and CDR2 sequences are SGHTA and FQGTGA. This CDR3 has 17 amino acids. Trimming cost V 5 bases and J 7 bases; bases outside gene matches: 14. The CDR3: CASSRPFAQDRGNEQFF. CDR3 nucleotide sequence: TGTGCCAGCAGCCGACCCTTTGCCCAGGACAGGGGGAATGAGCAGTTCTTC.

The rearrangement links TRBV7-2 to TRBJ2-7; D gene ambiguous. V was clipped by 5 bases and J by 4 bases, with 9 bases between them. The CDR3 runs 12 residues. Germline values: CDR1 SGHTA, CDR2 FQGNSA. The CDR3 loop is CASSRTEYEQYF. The CDR3 DNA follows: TGTGCCAGCAGCCGCACGGAGTACGAGCAGTACTTC.